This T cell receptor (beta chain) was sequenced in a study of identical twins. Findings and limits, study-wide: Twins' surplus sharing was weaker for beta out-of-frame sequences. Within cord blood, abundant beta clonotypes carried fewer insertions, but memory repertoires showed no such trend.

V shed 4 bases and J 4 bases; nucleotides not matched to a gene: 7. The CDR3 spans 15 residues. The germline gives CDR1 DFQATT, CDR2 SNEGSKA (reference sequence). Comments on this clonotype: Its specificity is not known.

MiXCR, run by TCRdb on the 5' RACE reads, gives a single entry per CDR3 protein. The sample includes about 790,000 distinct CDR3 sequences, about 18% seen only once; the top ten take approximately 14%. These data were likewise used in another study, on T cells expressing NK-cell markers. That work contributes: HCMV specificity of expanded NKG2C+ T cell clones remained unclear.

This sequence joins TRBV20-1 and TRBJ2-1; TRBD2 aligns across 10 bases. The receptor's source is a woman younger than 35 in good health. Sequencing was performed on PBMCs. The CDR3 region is CSAKKTSGVYNEQFF. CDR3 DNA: TGCAGTGCTAAAAAAACTAGCGGGGTTTACAATGAGCAGTTCTTC.